The entry below gives a single T cell receptor beta chain sequence along with its context. This sample stems from a study of blood T cell repertoires in COVID-19. Study-level information: Donors in the United States, Italy and Spain gave samples during acute or convalescent COVID-19. From T cells, B-cell-depleted T cells, or PBMCs came the material, which was cDNA or gDNA.

The CDR3 length is 16 residues. The V segment lost 4 bases and the J segment 4 bases; nucleotides outside the gene matches: 12. CDR1 is MNHEY and CDR2 is SVGAGI in the germline V gene. Generated by immunoSEQ multiplex PCR, the TCRdb table keeps only in-frame clones and is missing some. The repertoire holds around 390,000 clones, with approximately 87% as singletons. Individuals drawn from some 25 US areas were roughly 18 to 100 years old. Among Cohort 3 donors, those recovered had two negative PCRs, clearance, or symptom resolution. The sequenced material came from PBMCs or T cells enriched from blood (not recorded which). This rearrangement joins TRBV6-5 to TRBJ1-2; 7 nucleotides align to TRBD1. The clonotype originates from a woman in her forties or fifties who had recovered from COVID-19. The CDR3 sequence: CASSWTRTDRVYGYTF. CDR3 nucleotides: TGTGCCAGCAGTTGGACCCGAACCGACAGGGTCTATGGCTACACCTTC.